This T cell receptor beta chain was captured in a study of blood T cell repertoires in COVID-19. Study summary: Sites in the United States, Italy and Spain provided acute and convalescent COVID-19 samples. T cells, B-cell-depleted T cells, or PBMCs provided the cDNA or gDNA that served as material.

As processed by the authors: Reference gene primers were amplified, and this amplification served to estimate nucleated cell counts. Generated by immunoSEQ multiplex PCR, the TCRdb table keeps only in-frame clones and is missing some. V, J and clone size were drawn from that table, and D and trimming were deduced from the DNA. The sample lists around 500,000 clones, 70% to 90% occurring once. Germline V gene sequence: CDR1 SGHRS, CDR2 YFSETQ. CDR3 length equals 13 residues. The V gene lost 6 bases and the J gene lost 0 bases, with 10 bases spanning the gap. The chain has TRBV5-1 and TRBJ2-7, with D possibly matching TRBD1 (5 bases). The sequence was collected from a human donor in a cohort sampled during active COVID-19. The source material was peripheral blood. The CDR3 loop reads CASNGASSYEQYF. The DNA for the CDR3 is TGCGCCAGCAATGGGGCCAGCTCCTACGAGCAGTACTTC.